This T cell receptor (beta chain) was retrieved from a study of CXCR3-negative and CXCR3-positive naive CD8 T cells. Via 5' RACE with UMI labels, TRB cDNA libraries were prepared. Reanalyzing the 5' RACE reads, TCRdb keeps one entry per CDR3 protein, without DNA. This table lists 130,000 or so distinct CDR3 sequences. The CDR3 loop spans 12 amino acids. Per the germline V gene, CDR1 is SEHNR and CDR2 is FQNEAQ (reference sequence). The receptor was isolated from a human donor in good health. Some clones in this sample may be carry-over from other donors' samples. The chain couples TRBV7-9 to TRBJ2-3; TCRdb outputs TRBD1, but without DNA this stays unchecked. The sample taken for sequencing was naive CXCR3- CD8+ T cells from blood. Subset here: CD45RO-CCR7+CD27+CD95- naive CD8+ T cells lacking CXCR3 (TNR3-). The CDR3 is CASGQGGFAQYF.